A selection of T cell receptor beta chains follows, all from one sample in a study of T cells in Graves' hyperthyroidism and ophthalmopathy. TCRdb recomputed calls from the multiplex PCR reads with MiXCR, one row per CDR3 protein. The table records some 700,000 distinct CDR3 sequences, 17% of them present only once. The source material was blood. These receptors were obtained from a man aged 50-60 years with Graves' hyperthyroidism. Each CDR3 is given with its conserved first and last residue. The order of the fields is clone size, D gene, V gene, J gene, CDR3 DNA, CDR3 protein. D genes are given only for firm matches. Clone sizes are given selectively: once, few, many, or a class where the clone is expanded.

clone_size: many; d_call: TRBD1; v_call: TRBV7-9; j_call: TRBJ1-2; cdr3_nt: TGTGCCAGCAGCTTATTACTGGGACAGTCTAACTATGGCTACACCTTC; cdr3_aa: CASSLLLGQSNYGYTF
clone_size: few; d_call: NA; v_call: TRBV19; j_call: TRBJ1-1; cdr3_nt: TGTGCCAGTAGTATCTTGGCATATGGCACTGAAGCTTTCTTT; cdr3_aa: CASSILAYGTEAFF
clone_size: NA; d_call: TRBD2; v_call: TRBV7-2; j_call: TRBJ2-7; cdr3_nt: TGTGCCAGCAGCTTCGACCTAGCGGGAGTCCTTGAGCAGTACTTC; cdr3_aa: CASSFDLAGVLEQYF
clone_size: NA; d_call: NA; v_call: TRBV4-1; j_call: TRBJ2-7; cdr3_nt: TGCGCCAGCAGCCAAGATGGGGACGCCTCCTACGAGCAGTACTTC; cdr3_aa: CASSQDGDASYEQYF
clone_size: NA; d_call: NA; v_call: TRBV2; j_call: TRBJ1-5; cdr3_nt: TGTGCCAGCAGCCACGGTGGTTCCCGCAATCAGCCCCAGCATTTT; cdr3_aa: CASSHGGSRNQPQHF
clone_size: many; d_call: NA; v_call: TRBV28; j_call: TRBJ2-7; cdr3_nt: TGTGCCAGCAGGAAACCGGGACAACGGGTCGAGCAGTACTTC; cdr3_aa: CASRKPGQRVEQYF
clone_size: few; d_call: TRBD2; v_call: TRBV30; j_call: TRBJ2-2; cdr3_nt: TGTGCCTGGAGTCTCCTAGCGGCCACCACCGGGGAGCTGTTTTTT; cdr3_aa: CAWSLLAATTGELFF
clone_size: few; d_call: TRBD1; v_call: TRBV15; j_call: TRBJ2-2; cdr3_nt: TGTGCCACCAGCAGAGGACCTGACAGGGACACCGGGGAGCTGTTTTTT; cdr3_aa: CATSRGPDRDTGELFF
clone_size: many; d_call: TRBD2; v_call: TRBV27; j_call: TRBJ2-1; cdr3_nt: TGTGCCAGCAGTTTGGCGGGAGGAGTCTCTGAGCAGTTCTTC; cdr3_aa: CASSLAGGVSEQFF
clone_size: NA; d_call: TRBD1; v_call: TRBV10-3; j_call: TRBJ2-2; cdr3_nt: TGTGCCATCAGTGAAGACAGGGGTCTCACCGGGGAGCTGTTTTTT; cdr3_aa: CAISEDRGLTGELFF
clone_size: many; d_call: TRBD2; v_call: TRBV28; j_call: TRBJ2-3; cdr3_nt: TGTGCCAGCAGTTTCCTCTTCCCGACTAGCGTTAGCACAGATACGCAGTATTTT; cdr3_aa: CASSFLFPTSVSTDTQYF
clone_size: few; d_call: NA; v_call: TRBV20-1; j_call: TRBJ2-7; cdr3_nt: TGCAGTGCTACCGAGAGGACTTTCCAAGACGAGCAGTACTTC; cdr3_aa: CSATERTFQDEQYF
clone_size: NA; d_call: TRBD2; v_call: TRBV4-1; j_call: TRBJ2-7; cdr3_nt: TGCGCCAGCAGCCAAGATCAATGGGTAGCGGGTAGAGATGGGAGCGAGCAGTACTTC; cdr3_aa: CASSQDQWVAGRDGSEQYF
clone_size: NA; d_call: NA; v_call: TRBV7-6; j_call: TRBJ1-5; cdr3_nt: TGTGCCAGCAGCCACGACACAGCGGGACAGCCCCAGCATTTT; cdr3_aa: CASSHDTAGQPQHF
clone_size: NA; d_call: NA; v_call: TRBV5-1; j_call: TRBJ2-2; cdr3_nt: TGCGCCAGCAGCTTCGGAGGGGGGTTTCACGGGGAGCTGTTTTTT; cdr3_aa: CASSFGGGFHGELFF
clone_size: NA; d_call: NA; v_call: TRBV9; j_call: TRBJ2-7; cdr3_nt: TGTGCCAGCAGCGTAGGAGACACTGACTACGAGCAGTACTTC; cdr3_aa: CASSVGDTDYEQYF
clone_size: many; d_call: TRBD1; v_call: TRBV7-2; j_call: TRBJ1-1; cdr3_nt: TGTGCCAGCAGTTCCCGGGACAGGAACACTGAAGCTTTCTTT; cdr3_aa: CASSSRDRNTEAFF
clone_size: few; d_call: NA; v_call: TRBV4-3; j_call: TRBJ2-1; cdr3_nt: TGCGCCAGCAGCCAAGAGGCCAGGGGTGAGCAGTTCTTC; cdr3_aa: CASSQEARGEQFF